This TCR beta chain appears in the sequencing data of a study of T cell responses to AZD1222 COVID-19 vaccine. Study-wide results and caveats: Most donors were white British, females outnumbered males, and clonal diversity was possibly underestimated. Sampling captured repertoires only after the peak T cell response. Spike-specific TCR breadth and depth were elevated following two AZD1222 doses. Reportedly, nearly half the spike-specific TCRs target unmutated variant regions.

The CDR3 runs 13 residues. Trimming shortened V by 0 bases and J by 3 bases, and 5 bases separated the two germline ends. CDR1 and CDR2 (germline): SGHAT, FQNNGV. Sequencing used immunoSEQ multiplex PCR; TCRdb keeps in-frame clones, though not all of them. Of over 100,000 clones in the sample, about 89% were seen once. Note on this clone: Its antigen remains unknown.

Material: peripheral blood, obtained on day 0 of AZD1222 vaccination. This clonotype was obtained from an adult in good health. The chain links TRBV11-2 to TRBJ2-5, with D uncertain. The CDR3 region has the DNA TGTGCCAGCAGCTTAGATCGGGAAGAGACCCAGTACTTC. Its translation: CASSLDREETQYF.